This T cell receptor beta chain is from a study of shared clonotypes between healthy human individuals. Profiled with immunoSEQ multiplex PCR; TCRdb holds only in-frame clones, not every one. Of over a million clones in the sample, roughly 96% were seen once. Per the germline V gene, CDR1 is LGHNA and CDR2 is YSLEER. Trimming at V came to 0 bases and at J to 6 bases, leaving 10 bases not matched to a gene. CDR3 size: 17 residues. This clonotype was obtained from a man aged 25-45 years in good health. Sequencing input: naive CD4+ T cells sorted from blood. The subset is: CD45RA+ positively selected. The chain has TRBV4-3 and TRBJ2-1, with 8 bases aligning to TRBD2. The DNA of the CDR3 is TGCGCCAGCAGCCAAGATCCAGCGGGAGTCCTCCTCAATGAGCAGTTCTTC. Residues: CASSQDPAGVLLNEQFF.